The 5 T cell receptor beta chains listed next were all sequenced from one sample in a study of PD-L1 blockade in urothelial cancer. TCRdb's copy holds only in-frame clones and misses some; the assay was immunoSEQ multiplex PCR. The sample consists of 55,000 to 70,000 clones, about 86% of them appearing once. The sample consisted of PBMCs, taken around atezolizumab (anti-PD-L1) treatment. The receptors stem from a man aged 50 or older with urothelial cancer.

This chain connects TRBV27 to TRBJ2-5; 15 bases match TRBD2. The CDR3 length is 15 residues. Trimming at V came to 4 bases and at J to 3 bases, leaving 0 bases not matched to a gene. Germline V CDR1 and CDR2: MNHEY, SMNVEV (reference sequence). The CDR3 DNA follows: TGTGCCAGCAGTTGGACTAGCGGGAGGGAAGAGACCCAGTACTTC. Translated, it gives CASSWTSGREETQYF.

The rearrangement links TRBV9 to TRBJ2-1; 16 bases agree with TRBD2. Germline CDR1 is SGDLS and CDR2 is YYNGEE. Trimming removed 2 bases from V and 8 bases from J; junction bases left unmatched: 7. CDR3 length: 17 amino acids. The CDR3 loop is CASSVEWGLAGGDEQFF. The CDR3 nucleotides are TGTGCCAGCAGCGTCGAATGGGGACTAGCGGGAGGGGATGAGCAGTTCTTC.

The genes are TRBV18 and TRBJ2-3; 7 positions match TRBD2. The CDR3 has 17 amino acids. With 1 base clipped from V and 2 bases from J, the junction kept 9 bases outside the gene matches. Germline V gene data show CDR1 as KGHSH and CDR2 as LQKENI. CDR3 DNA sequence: TGTGCCAGCTCACCACGGCGGGAGAGCGGGAACACAGATACGCAGTATTTT. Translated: CASSPRRESGNTDTQYF.

The CDR3 loop reads CASSLLAGGPDEQYF. As DNA, the CDR3 is TGTGCCAGCAGTCTACTAGCGGGAGGCCCGGACGAGCAGTACTTC. V usage is TRBV7-3 and J usage is TRBJ2-7; the match to TRBD2 covers 12 bases. Germline V gene data show CDR1 as SGHTA and CDR2 as FQGTGA. J gave up 5 bases and V 6 bases, and 8 bases lay outside the gene matches. CDR3 length equals 15 residues. The variable domain in full, completed from reference TRBV7-3 and TRBJ2-7, reads GAGVSQTPSNKVTEKGKYVELRCDPISGHTALYWYRQSLGQGPEFLIYFQGTGAADDSGLPNDRFFAVRPEGSVSTLKIQRTERGDSAVYLCASSLLAGGPDEQYFGPGTRLTVT.

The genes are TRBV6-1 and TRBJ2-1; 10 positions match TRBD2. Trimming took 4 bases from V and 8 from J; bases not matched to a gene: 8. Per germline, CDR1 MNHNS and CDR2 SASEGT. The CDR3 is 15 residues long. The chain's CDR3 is CASSGSSGSSYEQFF. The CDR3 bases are TGTGCCAGCAGTGGATCTAGCGGGAGTAGTTATGAGCAGTTCTTC.